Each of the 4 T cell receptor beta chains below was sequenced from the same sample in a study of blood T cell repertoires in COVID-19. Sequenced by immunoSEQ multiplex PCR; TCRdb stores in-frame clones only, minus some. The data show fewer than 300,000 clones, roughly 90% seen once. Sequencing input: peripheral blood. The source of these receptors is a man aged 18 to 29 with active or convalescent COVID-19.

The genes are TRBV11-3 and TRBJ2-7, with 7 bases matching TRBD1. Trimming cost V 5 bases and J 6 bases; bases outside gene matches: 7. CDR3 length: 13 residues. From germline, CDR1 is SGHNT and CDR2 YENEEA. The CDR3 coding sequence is TGTGCCAGCAGCACAGGGGTCTGGAGCGAGCAGTACTTC. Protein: CASSTGVWSEQYF. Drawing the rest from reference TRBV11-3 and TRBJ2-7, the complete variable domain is EAGVVQSPRYKIIEKKQPVAFWCNPISGHNTLYWYLQNLGQGPELLIRYENEEAVDDSQLPKDRFSAERLKGVDSTLKIQPAELGDSAVYLCASSTGVWSEQYFGPGTRLTVT.

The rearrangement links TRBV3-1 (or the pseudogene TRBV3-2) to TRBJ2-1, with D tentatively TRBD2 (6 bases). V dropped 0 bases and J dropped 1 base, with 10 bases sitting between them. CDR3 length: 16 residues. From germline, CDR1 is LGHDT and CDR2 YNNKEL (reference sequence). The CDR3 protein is CASSQDGGSSYNEQFF. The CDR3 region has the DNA TGTGCCAGCAGCCAAGATGGAGGGTCATCCTACAATGAGCAGTTCTTC.

CDR3 in DNA: TGCGCCAGCAGCCCCGGAACCGGGAACTCACCCCTCCACTTT. Translating gives CASSPGTGNSPLHF. The gene calls are TRBV4-3 and TRBJ1-6; D ambiguous. V was clipped by 4 bases and J by 10 bases, with 14 bases between them. The germline CDR1 and CDR2 sequences are LGHNA and YSLEER. The CDR3 totals 14 residues.

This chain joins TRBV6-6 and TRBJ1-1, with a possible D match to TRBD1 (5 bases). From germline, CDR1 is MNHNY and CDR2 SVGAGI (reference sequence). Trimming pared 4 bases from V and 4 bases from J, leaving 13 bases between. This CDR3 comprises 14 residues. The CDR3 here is CASSSTAESTEAFF. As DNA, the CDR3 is TGTGCCAGCAGTTCGACAGCTGAGTCCACTGAAGCTTTCTTT.